A single sample gave rise to the 23 T cell receptor beta chains below, sequenced in a study of regulatory T cells in long-lasting Graves disease. As to time point: newly diagnosed GD, antithyroid drugs for less than 3 months. Extracted PBMC RNA gave rise to the TCR library. iRepertoire HTBI primers and Arm-PCR of CDR3 regions built TCR beta libraries. TCRdb re-called the multiplex PCR reads through MiXCR, storing one row per CDR3 protein. This table holds 450,000 to 700,000 distinct CDR3 sequences, around an eighth found once. The same sample was also used in a study of T cells in Graves' hyperthyroidism and ophthalmopathy.

The specimen was peripheral blood mononuclear cells (PBMCs), collected at new diagnosis, from a patient treated with antithyroid drugs. The receptors stem from a man aged 30 to 45 with Graves disease.

The gene calls are TRBV27 and TRBJ2-5; weak D call: TRBD1 (6 bases). This CDR3 has 16 residues. CDR1 is MNHEY and CDR2 is SMNVEV in the germline V gene (reference sequence). Between the trimmed V and J ends, which lost 6 bases and 1 base, there was a span of 18 bases. This CDR3 reads CASRLRGAWAQETQYF. The CDR3 region has the DNA TGTGCCAGCAGACTCAGGGGAGCATGGGCCCAAGAGACCCAGTACTTC.

This clonotype was counted at least ten times. The chain carries TRBV24-1 and TRBJ2-2; 8 bases are a match to TRBD1. Germline loops: CDR1 KGHDR, CDR2 SFDVKD. The CDR3 is 14 amino acids. V trimming: 7 bases; J trimming: 2 bases; junction bases outside the gene matches: 2. The CDR3 loop is CATSGQGNTGELFF. For the CDR3, the DNA is TGTGCCACCAGCGGACAGGGAAACACCGGGGAGCTGTTTTTT.

This clonotype was picked up many times. The chain couples TRBV12-3 or TRBV12-4 to TRBJ2-1; 8 nucleotides line up with TRBD1. CDR3 length equals 15 residues. The trim removed 3 bases at V and 1 base at J, leaving 2 bases unmatched. CDR3 sequence (DNA): TGTGCCAGCAGTTTGGACAGGGCGTCCTACAATGAGCAGTTCTTC. Its translation: CASSLDRASYNEQFF.

J is TRBJ2-2 and V is TRBV20-1; D uncertain. The V and J ends lost 2 bases and 5 bases respectively, with 6 bases between them. The CDR3 covers 12 residues. The germline CDR1 and CDR2 sequences are DFQATT and SNEGSKA (reference sequence). CDR3 in DNA: TGCAGTGCTAGATCCGTAACCGGGGAGCTGTTTTTT. This translates into CSARSVTGELFF.

The genes are TRBV15 and TRBJ2-1, with D possibly matching TRBD2 (5 bases). The germline V gene has CDR1 LNHNV and CDR2 YYDKDF (reference sequence). The CDR3 is made up of 14 amino acids. Trimming pared 5 bases from V and 6 bases from J, leaving 14 bases between. The DNA for the CDR3 is TGTGCCACCAGCGGGGAGACGGCGACCAATGAGCAGTTCTTC. Amino acids: CATSGETATNEQFF.

This clonotype appeared a few times. V gene TRBV7-9 combines with J gene TRBJ1-1; a weak D match, TRBD1 (6 bases). The CDR3 has 17 residues. Germline values: CDR1 SEHNR, CDR2 FQNEAQ (reference sequence). V was cut by 0 bases and J by 1 base, with 15 bases left in between. The CDR3 is CASSLASGRGSNTEAFF. The CDR3 coding sequence is TGTGCCAGCAGCTTAGCAAGCGGGAGGGGGTCGAACACTGAAGCTTTCTTT.

This clonotype was seen ten or more times. The chain employs TRBV24-1 and TRBJ2-1; TRBD2 agrees at 11 bases. CDR3 length equals 18 residues. The trim removed 3 bases at V and 4 bases at J, leaving 10 bases unmatched. Germline V gene sequence: CDR1 KGHDR, CDR2 SFDVKD. The CDR3: CATSDARASGRFYNEQFF. The CDR3 nucleotides are TGTGCCACCAGTGATGCCCGGGCTAGCGGGAGGTTTTACAATGAGCAGTTCTTC.

This clonotype was seen repeatedly, ten times or more. This chain connects TRBV6-2 or TRBV6-3 to TRBJ2-1; D might be TRBD1 (5 bases). The CDR3 spans 14 residues. Per germline, CDR1 MNHEY and CDR2 SVGEGT. Between the trimmed V and J ends, which lost 5 bases and 2 bases, there was a span of 10 bases. CDR3 sequence reads: CASSPTGAYNEQFF. CDR3 sequence (DNA): TGTGCCAGCAGTCCTACAGGTGCCTACAATGAGCAGTTCTTC.

This clonotype has a count of ten or more. The chain links TRBV7-9 to TRBJ2-7, with 7 bases fitting TRBD2. The V segment lost 6 bases and the J segment 7 bases; nucleotides outside the gene matches: 9. Germline CDR1 and CDR2: SEHNR and FQNEAQ (reference sequence). CDR3 length: 13 residues. The CDR3 DNA is TGTGCCAGCAGTCTTGCGGGAGTGCGTGAGCAGTACTTC. Amino acid sequence: CASSLAGVREQYF. The whole variable domain, filled in from reference TRBV7-9 and TRBJ2-7, reads DTGVSQNPRHKITKRGQNVTFRCDPISEHNRLYWYRQTLGQGPEFLTYFQNEAQLEKSRLLSDRFSAERPKGSFSTLEIQRTEQGDSAMYLCASSLAGVREQYFGPGTRLTVT.

V gene TRBV24-1 combines with J gene TRBJ2-5, with unresolved D. Germline-derived CDR1 and CDR2 are KGHDR and SFDVKD. Trimming cost V 9 bases and J 1 base, with 8 bases left between them. The length of the CDR3 is 12 residues. CDR3 sequence (DNA): TGTGCCACCGGTAACTCCCAAGAGACCCAGTACTTC. This gives the protein CATGNSQETQYF.

A few counts support this clonotype. The V and J genes are TRBV5-4 and TRBJ2-5; weak D call: TRBD2 (6 bases). The CDR3 runs to 17 residues. Trimming took off 3 bases at V and 3 bases at J, with 21 bases between the two ends. Germline V gives CDR1 SGHNT, CDR2 YYREEE (reference sequence). For the CDR3, the DNA is TGTGCCAGCAGCTCTCGACGAGAGAGCGGAGGGGAAGAGACCCAGTACTTC. It encodes CASSSRRESGGEETQYF.

This clonotype was seen only a few times. V usage is TRBV20-1 and J usage is TRBJ1-4; no reliable D call. The V gene's germline CDR1 is DFQATT and CDR2 SNEGSKA (reference sequence). V was clipped by 1 base and J by 8 bases, with 14 bases between them. The CDR3 is made up of 14 amino acids. CDR3 amino acids: CSARGQGRGEKLFF. Here the CDR3 DNA reads TGCAGTGCTAGAGGGCAAGGTCGTGGAGAAAAACTGTTTTTT.

Concerning this clonotype itself: Just one base apart from a much larger clone, this may be a read error. The V and J genes are TRBV7-9 and TRBJ2-3; TRBD2 is a possible D gene (5 bases). The CDR3 sequence is 18 residues long. V lost 3 bases to trimming and J lost 3 bases, with 22 bases between them. Germline CDR1 and CDR2: SEHNR and FQNEAQ (reference sequence). CDR3 residues: CASSFHPGPGKATDTQYF. CDR3 in DNA: TGTGCCAGCAGCTTTCACCCGGGCCCCGGGAAAGCGACAGATACGCAGTATTTT.

In regard to this clonotype: The junction shows a germline mismatch at one end, possibly a read error. The genes are TRBV7-3 and TRBJ2-1, with 12 bases aligning to TRBD2. This CDR3 contains 16 residues. CDR1 is SGHTA, CDR2 FQGTGA, per germline. The CDR3 nucleotides read TGCGCCAGCAGCCAAGCCCGGACTAGCGGGAACAATGAGCAGTTCTTC. This encodes CASSQARTSGNNEQFF.

Many counts were recorded for this clonotype. The chain uses TRBV20-1 and TRBJ2-3; tentative D call: TRBD1 (6 bases). Germline assignment: CDR1 DFQATT and CDR2 SNEGSKA (reference sequence). V was shortened by 1 base and J by 3 bases, with 20 bases between the two germline ends. CDR3 size: 17 residues. The CDR3 nucleotides read TGCAGTGCTAGAGCCGGTGGGGCTAGGGGGTTGACAGATACGCAGTATTTT. This translates into CSARAGGARGLTDTQYF.

This clonotype has ten or more counts. The chain employs TRBV28 and TRBJ1-5; a possible D gene is TRBD1 (6 bases). This CDR3 contains 14 residues. The V gene's germline CDR1 is MDHEN and CDR2 SYDVKM. Trimming removed 4 bases from V and 9 bases from J, with 16 bases in between. CDR3 protein: CASSWGQGGSPQHF. The CDR3 bases are TGTGCCAGCAGTTGGGGGCAGGGAGGTTCGCCCCAGCATTTT.

This clonotype was counted ten times or more. The CDR3 sequence is CASSLSSEVQYF. For the CDR3, the DNA is TGTGCCAGCAGCCTCTCCAGTGAGGTCCAGTACTTC. V gene TRBV3-1 combines with J gene TRBJ2-5; D not resolved. Germline V gives CDR1 LGHDT, CDR2 YNNKEL (reference sequence). The CDR3 contains 12 residues. V lost 4 bases to trimming and J lost 10 bases, with 13 bases between them.

J is TRBJ1-1 and V is TRBV14; 9 bases are shared with TRBD1. The germline gives CDR1 SGHDN, CDR2 FVKESK. V trimming: 7 bases; J trimming: 5 bases; junction bases outside the gene matches: 8. The CDR3 is made up of 14 amino acids. CDR3 amino acids: CASNLRQGETEAFF. CDR3 DNA: TGTGCCAGCAACCTCAGACAGGGGGAAACTGAAGCTTTCTTT. The whole variable domain, filled in from reference TRBV14 and TRBJ1-1, reads EAGVTQFPSHSVIEKGQTVTLRCDPISGHDNLYWYRRVMGKEIKFLLHFVKESKQDESGMPNNRFLAERTGGTYSTLKVQPAELEDSGVYFCASNLRQGETEAFFGQGTRLTVV.

The chain has TRBV2 and TRBJ2-6; D unclear. Trimming left V 11 bases short and J 0 bases short, with 11 bases between. Germline lookup yields CDR1 SNHLY and CDR2 FYNNEI. The CDR3 totals 14 residues. CDR3 sequence reads: CADQRLSGANVLTF. In DNA form, the CDR3 reads TGTGCCGATCAACGGCTCTCTGGGGCCAACGTCCTGACTTTC. The complete variable domain, with remaining parts taken from reference TRBV2 and TRBJ2-6, reads EPEVTQTPSHQVTQMGQEVILRCVPISNHLYFYWYRQILGQKVEFLVSFYNNEISEKSEIFDDQFSVERPDGSNFTLKIRSTKLEDSAMYFCADQRLSGANVLTFGAGSRLTVL.

This clonotype was seen at least ten times. The chain joins TRBV27 to TRBJ1-1; unclear D gene. This CDR3 is 14 amino acids long. Germline assignment: CDR1 MNHEY and CDR2 SMNVEV (reference sequence). Trimming took off 5 bases at V and 10 bases at J, with 20 bases between the two ends. The CDR3 DNA reads TGTGCCAGCAGTCCCCAGTCCCGGGGTCCTGGAGCTTTCTTT. This codes for CASSPQSRGPGAFF.

The CDR3 sequence is CASSADRENYEQYF. The CDR3 DNA follows: TGTGCCAGCAGTGCCGACAGGGAGAACTACGAGCAGTACTTC. The V gene is TRBV28, the J gene TRBJ2-7, with 7 bases fitting TRBD1. The CDR3 is 14 amino acids. The germline V gene has CDR1 MDHEN and CDR2 SYDVKM. V shed 5 bases and J 3 bases; nucleotides not matched to a gene: 7.

This clonotype showed up many times. V and J are TRBV2 and TRBJ2-7, with TRBD2 matching over 7 bases. The CDR3 runs 14 residues. Per germline, CDR1 SNHLY and CDR2 FYNNEI. The V gene end was trimmed by 10 bases and the J gene end by 4 bases; junction bases not matched to a gene: 13. The chain's CDR3 is CATDSSGNRYEQYF. The CDR3 coding sequence is TGTGCCACCGACTCTAGCGGCAACCGATACGAGCAGTACTTC.

In this sample, this clonotype turned up many times. V and J are TRBV18 and TRBJ1-1, with a weak D call TRBD1 (5 bases). This CDR3 contains 12 residues. Germline lookup yields CDR1 KGHSH and CDR2 LQKENI. With 2 bases removed from V and 5 bases from J, the gap between germline ends came to 6 bases. The CDR3 region is CASSPEGTEAFF. The CDR3 nucleotides read TGTGCCAGCTCACCAGAGGGGACTGAAGCTTTCTTT.